This TCR beta chain comes out of a study of identifying expanded T cells in peripheral blood (dated by TCRdb to between 2019 and 2020). For the wider study: Technical replicates were generated by sequencing separate aliquots of the same genomic DNA pool, with four replicates compared pairwise. General findings and caveats noted by the study authors: Variance in clone template counts between approximately two-week samples significantly increased with total template count across all healthy donors. The binomial model flagged around 1.2 differentially abundant clones between technical replicates, compared with about 16 over about 2 weeks and 19 over around 4 weeks. Across all healthy-donor time intervals, the beta-binomial model significantly cut both the number of clones called differentially abundant and the false-positive rate. It was expected by the authors that biological variance in healthy repertoires might increase further over much longer intervals, such as months to years.

As encoded in the germline V gene (reference sequence), CDR1 is LNHDA while CDR2 is SQIVND. Relative to germline, V is missing 6 bases and J is missing 4 bases, with 10 bases of the junction outside any gene match. Inclusive of the bounding cysteine and phenylalanine, the CDR3 is 16 residues long. CDR3 DNA is the only sequence kept; it has 48 bases, read in frame from the first base. The immunoSEQ Assay, which uses bias-controlled multiplex PCR amplification of genomic DNA, was used to profile TCRbeta CDR3 regions. On the authors' methods: The absolute abundance of each unique TCRbeta CDR3 region was quantified after sequences were collapsed and filtered. Differential abundance was tested with two models: a binomial (Fisher-equivalent) model and a beta-binomial model that adds time-dependent variance fitted from healthy donors. Clones with fewer than 5 combined templates were removed, and differential abundance was called for clones with a Benjamini-Hochberg FDR below 0.01. Beta-binomial variance was modeled as a function of total template count across the two samples using the form v = (b*log(k)+a)^2. In its TCRdb copy, this immuneACCESS table keeps in-frame sequences only and misses some clones. Where compared with another copy, unresolved V genes explain less than half of these, and the others have no known cause. That table is the source of V, J and clone size, and D and trimming were worked out from the DNA. The sample yields about 90,000 clones; about 90% were counted once. About 5.6% of the sample belongs to the ten largest clones.

As regards this clone: It lacks a known antigen. Nothing much larger sits one base from this clone, and base qualities are not available.

No immune events, such as infections, were documented for the healthy donors during the collection period. Blood repertoires from healthy donors were used as a training cohort for calibrating time-dependent variance in a beta-binomial model of differential abundance of T-cell clones. The training cohort comprised about ten healthy donors, 3 female and 7 male. Donor ages ranged from about 29 to 70 years, with an average of approximately 43 years. Whole blood was collected from each healthy donor at three time points spaced approximately 2 weeks apart and obtained from a commercial supplier. For immunosequencing, genomic DNA was extracted from whole blood that had not been sorted.

Sequencing was performed on blood. This chain is built from TRBV19 and TRBJ1-4, with TRBD1 identical over 8 junction bases. The TCR comes from a person between 18 and 70 years old in good health. The DNA sequence is as follows: TGTGCCAGTAGGGGACAGGCAGGTAGAAGTAATGAAAAACTGTTTTTT. Its coded protein is CASRGQAGRSNEKLFF.